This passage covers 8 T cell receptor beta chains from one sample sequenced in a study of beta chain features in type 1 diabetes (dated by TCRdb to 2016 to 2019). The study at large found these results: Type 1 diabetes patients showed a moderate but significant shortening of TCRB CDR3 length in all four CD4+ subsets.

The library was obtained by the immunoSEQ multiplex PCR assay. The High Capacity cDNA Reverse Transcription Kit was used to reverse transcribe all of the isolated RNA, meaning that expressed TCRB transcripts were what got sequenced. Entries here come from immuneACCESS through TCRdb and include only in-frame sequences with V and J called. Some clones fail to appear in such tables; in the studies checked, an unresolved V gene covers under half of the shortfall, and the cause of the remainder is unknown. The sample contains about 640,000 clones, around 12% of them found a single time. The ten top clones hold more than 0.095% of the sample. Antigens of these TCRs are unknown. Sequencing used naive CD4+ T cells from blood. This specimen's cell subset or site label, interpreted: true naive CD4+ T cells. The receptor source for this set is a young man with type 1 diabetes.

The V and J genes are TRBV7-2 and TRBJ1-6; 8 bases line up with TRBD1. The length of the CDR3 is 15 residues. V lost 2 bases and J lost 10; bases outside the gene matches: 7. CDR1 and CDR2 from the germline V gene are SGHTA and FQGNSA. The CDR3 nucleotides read TGTGCCAGCAGCTTATCTGGACAGGGAGTATCACCCCTCCACTTT. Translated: CASSLSGQGVSPLHF.

CDR3 loop: CASSHLKMGRGDTQYF. The CDR3 DNA reads as TGTGCCAGCAGCCACCTAAAGATGGGGAGGGGAGATACGCAGTATTTT. The rearrangement links TRBV14 to TRBJ2-3; 7 positions match TRBD2. The CDR3 is 16 amino acids. Germline-derived CDR1 and CDR2 are SGHDN and FVKESK. V lost 3 bases and J lost 5; bases outside the gene matches: 11.

CDR3 amino acids: CASSQEGPGDTQYF. As DNA, the CDR3 is TGTGCCAGCAGCCAAGAAGGGCCGGGGGATACGCAGTATTTT. The chain carries TRBV4-2 and TRBJ2-3; D is possibly TRBD2 (5 bases). In germline, CDR1 is LGHNA, CDR2 YNFKEQ. Trimming left V 0 bases short and J 6 bases short, with 10 bases between. The CDR3 is 14 amino acids.

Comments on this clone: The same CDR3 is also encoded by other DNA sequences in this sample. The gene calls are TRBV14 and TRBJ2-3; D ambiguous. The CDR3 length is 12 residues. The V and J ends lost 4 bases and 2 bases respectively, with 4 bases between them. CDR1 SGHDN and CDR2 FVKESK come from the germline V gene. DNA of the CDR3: TGTGCCAGCAGCCCGTACACAGATACGCAGTATTTT. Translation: CASSPYTDTQYF. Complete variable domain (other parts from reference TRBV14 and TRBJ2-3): EAGVTQFPSHSVIEKGQTVTLRCDPISGHDNLYWYRRVMGKEIKFLLHFVKESKQDESGMPNNRFLAERTGGTYSTLKVQPAELEDSGVYFCASSPYTDTQYFGPGTRLTVL.

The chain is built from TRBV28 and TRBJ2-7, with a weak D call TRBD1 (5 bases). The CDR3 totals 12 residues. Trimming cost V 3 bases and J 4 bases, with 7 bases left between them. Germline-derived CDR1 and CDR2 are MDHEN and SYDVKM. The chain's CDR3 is CASSFGQYEQYF. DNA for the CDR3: TGTGCCAGCAGTTTCGGACAATACGAGCAGTACTTC.

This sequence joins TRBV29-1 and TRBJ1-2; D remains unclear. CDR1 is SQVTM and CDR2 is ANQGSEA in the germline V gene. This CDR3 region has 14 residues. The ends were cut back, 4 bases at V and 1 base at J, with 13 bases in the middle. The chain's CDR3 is CSVGSTEINYGYTF. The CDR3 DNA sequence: TGCAGCGTTGGATCAACAGAGATTAACTATGGCTACACCTTC. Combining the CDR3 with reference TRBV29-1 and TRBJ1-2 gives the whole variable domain SAVISQKPSRDICQRGTSLTIQCQVDSQVTMMFWYRQQPGQSLTLIATANQGSEATYESGFVIDKFPISRPNLTFSTLTVSNMSPEDSSIYLCSVGSTEINYGYTFGSGTRLTVV.

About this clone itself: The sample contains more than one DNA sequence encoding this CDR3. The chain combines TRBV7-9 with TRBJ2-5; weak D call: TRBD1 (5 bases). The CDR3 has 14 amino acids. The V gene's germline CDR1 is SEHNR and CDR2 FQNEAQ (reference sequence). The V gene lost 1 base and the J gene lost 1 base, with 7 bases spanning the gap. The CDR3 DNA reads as TGTGCCAGCAGCTTAGGACAGATCCAAGAGACCCAGTACTTC. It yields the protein CASSLGQIQETQYF.

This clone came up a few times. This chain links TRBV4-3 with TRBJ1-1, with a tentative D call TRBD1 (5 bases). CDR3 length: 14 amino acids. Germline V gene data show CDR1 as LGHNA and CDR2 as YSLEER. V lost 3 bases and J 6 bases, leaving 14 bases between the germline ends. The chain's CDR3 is CASSHQQGEAEAFF. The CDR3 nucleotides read TGCGCCAGCAGCCATCAGCAGGGTGAAGCTGAAGCTTTCTTT.